Below are 17 T cell receptor beta chains sequenced from a single sample in a study of cytomegalovirus exposure and HLA in healthy donors listed by TCRdb under 2017. Library generation was performed with the immunoSEQ multiplex PCR assay. For the multiplex PCR, a mixture combining 60 forward primers for TCR Vbeta segments and 13 reverse primers for TCR Jbeta segments was used. TCRdb's version of the immuneACCESS table is confined to in-frame rearrangements and falls short of the full clone set. An unresolved V gene accounts for under half of the shortfall where checked; the remainder is of unknown origin. The sample contains approximately 150,000 clones, just over 65% of them found a single time. 6.5% of the sample is in the top ten clones. The sample comprised PBMCs. Source of these receptors: a woman in her fifties or sixties in good health and CMV-seronegative.

The CDR3 protein is CSVRGTVWPSYTF. In DNA, the CDR3 is TGCAGCGTTCGGGGGACAGTCTGGCCGAGCTACACCTTC. This sequence joins TRBV29-1 and TRBJ1-2; 7 bases fit TRBD1. This CDR3 has 13 residues. Germline loops: CDR1 SQVTM, CDR2 ANQGSEA. V lost 5 bases and J lost 9; bases outside the gene matches: 12.

The chain has TRBV4-1 and TRBJ2-3; possible D gene TRBD2, 5 bases. Looked up from germline, CDR1 is MGHRA and CDR2 is YSYEKL. CDR3 length: 18 amino acids. The V gene lost 0 bases and the J gene lost 4 bases, with 20 bases spanning the gap. The CDR3 loop is CASSQDPSRADDPDTQYF. The CDR3, as DNA: TGCGCCAGCAGCCAAGATCCCTCGAGGGCAGACGATCCAGATACGCAGTATTTT.

The rearrangement links TRBV5-1 to TRBJ2-3; 8 bases agree with TRBD2. Germline-derived CDR1 and CDR2 are SGHRS and YFSETQ. The ends lost 4 bases at V and 4 bases at J; junction bases unmatched: 2. The CDR3 totals 13 residues. This chain's CDR3 is CASSAGGADTQYF. CDR3 bases: TGCGCCAGCAGCGCGGGGGGTGCAGATACGCAGTATTTT.

V is TRBV4-2 and J is TRBJ2-5; D not resolved. In germline, CDR1 is LGHNA, CDR2 YNFKEQ. The germline V and J ends were trimmed by 1 base and 3 bases, with 6 bases remaining between them. The CDR3 contains 13 residues. The CDR3 loop reads CASSQVAEETQYF. The CDR3 DNA follows: TGTGCCAGCAGCCAAGTGGCTGAAGAGACCCAGTACTTC.

This chain links TRBV7-8 with TRBJ2-5, with D maybe TRBD1 (6 bases). Germline V CDR1 and CDR2: SGHVS, FQNEAQ. CDR3 size: 18 residues. V shed 4 bases and J shed 2 bases, with 23 bases lying between them. CDR3 bases: TGTGCCAGCAGCTCGCTAGCCCTTCCGGGACACCTACAAGAGACCCAGTACTTC. It translates to CASSSLALPGHLQETQYF.

This clone appeared once. This chain joins TRBV9 and TRBJ2-3; TRBD2 aligns across 11 bases. Germline CDR1 reads SGDLS; CDR2 reads YYNGEE. The CDR3 sequence is 16 residues long. V lost 4 bases and J lost 1; bases outside the gene matches: 5. The DNA of the CDR3 is TGTGCCAGCAGCCCCCAGACTAGCGGGGGCACAGATACGCAGTATTTT. Amino acids: CASSPQTSGGTDTQYF.

The chain uses TRBV5-4 and TRBJ1-6; D gene unclear. CDR1 and CDR2 from the germline V gene are SGHNT and YYREEE (reference sequence). The CDR3 has 13 residues. Trimming left V 5 bases short and J 7 bases short, with 10 bases between. The CDR3 spells CASSSEPNSPLHF. DNA of the CDR3: TGTGCCAGCAGTTCCGAGCCGAATTCACCCCTCCACTTT.

The chain employs TRBV21-1 and TRBJ2-4; TRBD1, the D gene given by the table, was not confirmed from the DNA. TRBV21-1 is deemed a pseudogene. This CDR3 comprises 17 residues. This CDR3 reads CASSPPVQGRTVAIQYF. In DNA, the CDR3 is TGTGCCAGCAGCCCTCCCGTGCAGGGAAGGACAGTGGCCATTCAGTACTTC.

This sequence joins TRBV6-6 and TRBJ1-4; 11 nucleotides align to TRBD1. Germline-derived CDR1 and CDR2 are MNHNY and SVGAGI (reference sequence). The CDR3 is made up of 15 amino acids. The V and J ends lost 6 bases and 6 bases, in that order; junction bases with no gene match: 6. CDR3 amino acids: CASSRGQGADEKLFF. The CDR3 region has the DNA TGTGCCAGCAGCCGCGGACAGGGGGCAGATGAAAAACTGTTTTTT.

This rearrangement joins TRBV9 to TRBJ2-2; the match to TRBD2 covers 7 bases. The trim removed 6 bases at V and 4 bases at J, leaving 9 bases unmatched. The CDR3 spans 15 residues. Germline values: CDR1 SGDLS, CDR2 YYNGEE. The DNA for the CDR3 is TGTGCCAGCACCCCAGGTGGCGGGAGCACCGGGGAGCTGTTTTTT. Its translation is CASTPGGGSTGELFF.

This clone has a handful of counts. The J gene is TRBJ1-2, the V gene TRBV19; D not certain. The V end was cut by 3 bases, the J end by 0 bases, with 11 bases between. This CDR3 has 15 residues. Germline lookup yields CDR1 LNHDA and CDR2 SQIVND (reference sequence). CDR3 amino acids: CASSMGGRSNYGYTF. For the CDR3, the DNA is TGTGCCAGTAGTATGGGAGGGCGATCTAACTATGGCTACACCTTC.

J is TRBJ1-5 and V is TRBV28; tentatively, D is TRBD1 (5 bases). V was pared by 5 bases and J by 5 bases, with 13 bases between. The germline V gene encodes CDR1 MDHEN and CDR2 SYDVKM. CDR3 length: 14 residues. CDR3 region: CASSGGGGHQPQHF. As DNA, the CDR3 is TGTGCCAGCAGTGGGGGGGGAGGACATCAGCCCCAGCATTTT.

The chain combines TRBV5-1 with TRBJ2-2, with 8 bases that match TRBD2. Germline assignment: CDR1 SGHRS and CDR2 YFSETQ. This CDR3 has 18 residues. V was clipped by 1 base and J by 0 bases; unmatched bases: 8. The CDR3: CASSLTPTSGANTGELFF. The CDR3 DNA is TGCGCCAGCAGCTTGACCCCTACTAGCGGAGCGAACACCGGGGAGCTGTTTTTT.

As for this clone: One end of the junction does not line up with germline, which may come from a read error. The chain has TRBV7-9 and TRBJ1-5, with 9 bases matching TRBD1. Germline CDR1 SEHNR, CDR2 FQNEAQ (reference sequence). There are 17 residues in the CDR3. The CDR3 DNA follows: TGTTCCAGCAGCTTAGCGCGGGGGACAGGGATTGCTCAGCCCCAGCATTTT. Amino acid sequence: CSSSLARGTGIAQPQHF.

This clone was observed a few times. The chain links TRBV7-2 to TRBJ2-1, with no clear D. Per germline, CDR1 SGHTA and CDR2 FQGNSA. CDR3 size: 15 residues. V gave up 0 bases and J gave up 6 bases, with 12 bases separating them. The CDR3 DNA sequence: TGTGCCAGCAGCTTAGCGTCCTCTGAGTTCAATGAGCAGTTCTTC. This translates into CASSLASSEFNEQFF. The entire variable domain, with the rest obtained from reference TRBV7-2 and TRBJ2-1, is as follows: GAGVSQSPSNKVTEKGKDVELRCDPISGHTALYWYRQSLGQGLEFLIYFQGNSAPDKSGLPSDRFSAERTGGSVSTLTIQRTQQEDSAVYLCASSLASSEFNEQFFGPGTRLTVL.

Concerning this clone: A clone one base away is much larger, so this may be a read error. The chain employs TRBV7-9 and TRBJ2-7; 8 bases map to TRBD1. The CDR3 spans 13 residues. V shed 5 bases and J 2 bases; nucleotides not matched to a gene: 2. Germline V lookup: CDR1 SEHNR, CDR2 FQNEAQ (reference sequence). The CDR3 DNA follows: TGTGCCAGCAGCCGGGACAGGCCCTACGAGCAGTACTTC. Its protein is CASSRDRPYEQYF.

This chain joins TRBV5-1 and TRBJ1-5, with 7 bases aligning to TRBD1. From germline, CDR1 is SGHRS and CDR2 YFSETQ. CDR3 length equals 14 residues. V lost 4 bases to trimming and J lost 9 bases; unmatched junction nucleotides: 10. This chain's CDR3 is CASSLGQAQRPQHF. Here the CDR3 DNA reads TGCGCCAGCAGCCTCGGACAGGCTCAGAGGCCCCAGCATTTT.